This T cell receptor (beta chain) was obtained from a study of blood T cell repertoires in COVID-19. The wider study: Sites in the United States, Italy and Spain provided acute and convalescent COVID-19 samples. Nucleic acid was either cDNA or gDNA, and it came from T cells, B-cell-depleted T cells, or PBMCs.

Seattle-derived patients entered the study during active infection and were followed longitudinally. Trimming at V came to 1 base and at J to 8 bases, leaving 4 bases not matched to a gene. CDR3 length: 15 residues. Germline V gene lookup returns CDR1 SGHNT and CDR2 YENEEA. Original methodology: Estimated nucleated cell counts came from reference gene primer amplification. The table came from immunoSEQ multiplex PCR; TCRdb's copy has only in-frame clones and leaves some out. The V and J calls and clone size were taken over from that table, and D and trimming were inferred from the DNA. In the table there are about 300,000 clones, approximately 84% of which are singletons.

The chain couples TRBV11-3 to TRBJ2-1; the match to TRBD1 covers 11 bases. The sequenced material came from peripheral blood. This sequence was found in a human donor with COVID-19, enrolled during active disease. The donor label of this sample is uncertain. In DNA, the CDR3 is TGTGCCAGCAGCTTAGTCGGGACAGGGGGGTATGAGCAGTTCTTC. Its translation: CASSLVGTGGYEQFF. Variable domain in full (rest from reference TRBV11-3 and TRBJ2-1): EAGVVQSPRYKIIEKKQPVAFWCNPISGHNTLYWYLQNLGQGPELLIRYENEEAVDDSQLPKDRFSAERLKGVDSTLKIQPAELGDSAVYLCASSLVGTGGYEQFFGPGTRLTVL.